This is a list of T cell receptor beta chains from one sample in a study of shared clonotypes between healthy human individuals. The table came from immunoSEQ multiplex PCR; TCRdb's copy has only in-frame clones and leaves some out. Here the sample spans about 1,800,000 clones, just under 95% being singletons. The sequencing input was naive CD8+ T cells sorted from blood. The receptors originated from a man between 18 and 29 years old in good health. Both conserved end residues are part of each CDR3. Each record gives: V gene, J gene, D gene, clone size, CDR3 protein, CDR3 DNA. D genes are given only for firm matches. Only some rows state a clone size, as once, few, many or a class for expanded clones.

>TRBV10-1|TRBJ1-5|.|once
CASSSFNQPQHF
TGCGCCAGCAGCTCCTTCAATCAGCCCCAGCATTTT
>TRBV19|TRBJ1-5|.|.
CASSSNPVSPQHF
TGTGCCAGTAGTTCTAATCCAGTCAGCCCCCAGCATTTT
>TRBV27|TRBJ1-2|.|.
CASSPLPTGQYGYTF
TGTGCCAGCAGCCCCCTCCCGACAGGTCAATATGGCTACACCTTC
>TRBV7-8|TRBJ2-5|.|.
CASSSPLGVGETQYF
TGTGCCAGCAGCAGCCCTCTCGGGGTAGGGGAGACCCAGTACTTC
>TRBV5-6|TRBJ2-2|.|.
CASSLWVGGVGGELFF
TGTGCCAGCAGCTTGTGGGTCGGCGGGGTCGGAGGGGAGCTGTTTTTT
>TRBV7-9|TRBJ1-5|.|.
CASSWERERGQPQHF
TGTGCCAGCAGCTGGGAAAGGGAGAGGGGGCAGCCCCAGCATTTT
>TRBV11-2|TRBJ2-7|.|.
CASSLRDTYEQYF
TGTGCCAGCAGCCTTAGAGATACCTACGAGCAGTACTTC
>TRBV27|TRBJ2-3|TRBD2|.
CASSSTTSGRVTDTQYF
TGTGCCAGCAGTTCGACGACTAGCGGGAGGGTCACAGATACGCAGTATTTT
>TRBV10-2|TRBJ2-7|.|.
CASSGTTRIGYEQYF
TGCGCCAGCAGTGGGACTACTAGGATCGGCTACGAGCAGTACTTC
>TRBV4-3|TRBJ2-3|.|.
CASSQDSLVETDTQYF
TGCGCCAGCAGCCAAGATTCACTAGTCGAGACAGATACGCAGTATTTT
>TRBV13|TRBJ2-1|TRBD2|.
CASSLTGTSLIDEQFF
TGTGCCAGCAGCTTAACCGGGACTAGCCTTATAGATGAGCAGTTCTTC
>TRBV6-5|TRBJ1-2|.|.
CASSPLGNPVYGYTF
TGTGCCAGCAGTCCCCTTGGGAACCCGGTCTATGGCTACACCTTC
>TRBV6-6|TRBJ1-5|.|.
CASTQGGEHQPQHF
TGTGCCAGCACCCAGGGAGGGGAACATCAGCCCCAGCATTTT
>TRBV27|TRBJ2-7|.|.
CASSFQGSYEQYF
TGTGCCAGCAGTTTTCAGGGTTCCTACGAGCAGTACTTC
>TRBV10-2|TRBJ2-1|TRBD2|.
CASSDRLAGGINEQFF
TGCGCCAGCAGTGATCGGCTAGCGGGAGGTATCAATGAGCAGTTCTTC